This T cell receptor beta chain was captured by sequencing in a study of blood T cell repertoires in COVID-19. Produced via immunoSEQ multiplex PCR; TCRdb's table is partial and in-frame only. The data show tens of thousands of clones, approximately 78% seen once. Per the germline V gene, CDR1 is LGHDT and CDR2 is YNNKEL (reference sequence). V dropped 7 bases and J dropped 2; count of bases not matched to a gene: 5. The CDR3 spans 15 residues. The V and J genes are TRBV3-1 (or the pseudogene TRBV3-2) and TRBJ2-2; 9 bases are a match to TRBD2. The sequence was collected from a man aged 55 to 69 with acute or convalescent COVID-19. Source material: peripheral blood. The CDR3 here is CASTGTSRNTGELFF. The CDR3 DNA reads TGTGCCAGCACCGGGACTAGCAGAAACACCGGGGAGCTGTTTTTT.